This is a list of T cell receptor beta chains from one sample in a study of regulatory T cells in long-lasting Graves disease. Using its own MiXCR run on the multiplex PCR reads, TCRdb lists one record per CDR3 protein. The sample includes about half a million distinct CDR3 sequences, more than 10% of them seen just once. These data are also associated with another study on T cells in Graves' hyperthyroidism and ophthalmopathy.

The input for sequencing was peripheral blood mononuclear cells (PBMCs), taken at new diagnosis, from a patient treated with antithyroid drugs. The receptors come from a woman younger than 45 with Graves disease. The CDR3 runs from the conserved cysteine through the conserved F or W. D genes are given only for firm matches. Clone size is given for some rows only: seen once, a few or many times, or a class if the clone is expanded.

>TRBJ2-2|TRBV20-1|TRBD2|many
CSARLAGGPGELFF
TGCAGTGCTAGACTAGCGGGAGGGCCCGGGGAGCTGTTTTTT
>TRBJ2-6|TRBV5-1|TRBD1|few
CASSLDRGGGANVLTF
TGCGCCAGCAGCTTGGACAGGGGCGGCGGGGCCAACGTCCTGACTTTC
>TRBJ2-3|TRBV29-1|-|many
CSGGRGGGSGTQYF
TGCAGCGGTGGGAGAGGGGGTGGAAGTGGTACGCAGTATTTT
>TRBJ2-6|TRBV29-1|-|few
CSAYVPPRGYGANVLTF
TGCAGCGCTTACGTCCCCCCCCGGGGTTATGGGGCCAACGTCCTGACTTTC
>TRBJ1-5|TRBV28|-|few
CASTLGGVVSNQPQHF
TGTGCCAGCACCCTAGGAGGGGTCGTGAGCAATCAGCCCCAGCATTTT
>TRBJ2-7|TRBV28|TRBD1|many
CASTNTGTDYEQYF
TGTGCCAGCACCAACACCGGGACAGACTACGAGCAGTACTTC
>TRBJ2-1|TRBV12-3/TRBV12-4|-|many
CASSYSSDVYNEQFF
TGTGCCAGCAGTTATTCTAGCGACGTCTACAATGAGCAGTTCTTC
>TRBJ2-3|TRBV5-1|-|-
CASSLNVRGVKGTDTQYF
TGCGCCAGCAGCCTAAACGTGCGAGGGGTCAAGGGAACAGATACGCAGTATTTT
>TRBJ2-4|TRBV6-2/TRBV6-3|-|many
CASSQTAYEAKNIQYF
TGTGCCAGCAGCCAGACCGCATACGAGGCCAAAAACATTCAGTACTTC
>TRBJ1-5|TRBV28|-|-
CASSLEGKPQHF
TGTGCCAGCAGTTTGGAAGGGAAACCCCAGCATTTT
>TRBJ2-7|TRBV7-9|TRBD2|-
CASSSRGRGPYEQYF
TGTGCCAGCAGCTCCCGAGGGAGGGGACCCTACGAGCAGTACTTC
>TRBJ2-7|TRBV6-2/TRBV6-3|TRBD2|-
CASSPRESSGTSQQYF
TGTGCCAGCAGTCCCCGAGAAAGCTCCGGGACTAGCCAGCAGTACTTC
>TRBJ1-1|TRBV2|TRBD1|many
CASIRQGVVNTEAFF
TGTGCCAGCATTAGGCAGGGGGTGGTGAACACTGAAGCTTTCTTT
>TRBJ2-1|TRBV19|TRBD2|-
CASSDLGLADNEQFF
TGTGCCAGTAGTGACCTGGGACTAGCCGACAATGAGCAGTTCTTC
>TRBJ1-5|TRBV20-1|TRBD1|many
CSYRGDSNQPQHF
TGCAGTTACAGGGGGGATAGCAATCAGCCCCAGCATTTT
>TRBJ2-1|TRBV7-9|TRBD2|many
CASSLRTSGSVEQFF
TGTGCCAGCAGCCTCCGGACTAGCGGGAGTGTTGAGCAGTTCTTC
>TRBJ2-2|TRBV6-1|-|many
CASGRSSTGELFF
TGTGCCAGCGGGAGGTCCTCCACCGGGGAGCTGTTTTTT
>TRBJ1-5|TRBV5-1|-|many
CASSFQVGSNQPQHF
TGCGCCAGCAGCTTCCAGGTCGGAAGCAATCAGCCCCAGCATTTT
>TRBJ2-3|TRBV7-2|TRBD1|-
CASSPGQGITDTQYF
TGTGCCAGCAGCCCTGGACAGGGAATTACAGATACGCAGTATTTT
>TRBJ2-7|TRBV20-1|-|few
CSALAPYEQYF
TGCAGTGCTCTGGCCCCGTACGAGCAGTACTTC
>TRBJ1-4|TRBV20-1|-|many
CSAALPDGISNEKLFF
TGCAGTGCAGCCTTACCGGACGGGATATCTAATGAAAAACTGTTTTTT
>TRBJ1-1|TRBV7-9|TRBD1|few
CASSLIMTGDAFF
TGTGCCAGCAGTTTAATTATGACAGGGGACGCTTTCTTT
>TRBJ2-6|TRBV5-5|TRBD1|many
CASSLSYRGSGANVLTF
TGTGCCAGCAGCTTGAGCTACAGGGGCTCTGGGGCCAACGTCCTGACTTTC
>TRBJ2-5|TRBV7-3|TRBD1|many
CASSTGGEETQYF
TGTGCCAGCAGCACAGGGGGCGAAGAGACCCAGTACTTC
>TRBJ2-1|TRBV7-9|-|few
CASSRSGLDEQFF
TGTGCCAGCAGTCGGTCAGGGCTCGATGAGCAGTTCTTC
>TRBJ2-1|TRBV10-1|-|few
CASSLDMVGEQFF
TGCGCCAGCAGCCTAGACATGGTTGGTGAGCAGTTCTTC
>TRBJ1-1|TRBV5-1|TRBD1|many
CASSQEQGTEAFF
TGCGCCAGCAGCCAGGAACAGGGGACTGAAGCTTTCTTT
>TRBJ2-2|TRBV2|TRBD2|few
CASSPYASGSSNTGELFF
TGTGCCAGCAGCCCTTATGCTAGCGGGAGCTCTAACACCGGGGAGCTGTTTTTT
>TRBJ1-5|TRBV6-4|-|-
CASSEGGDQGQPQHF
TGTGCCAGCAGCGAAGGGGGGGACCAAGGTCAGCCCCAGCATTTT
>TRBJ1-1|TRBV2|TRBD1|many
CASSSTGVAEAFF
TGTGCCAGCAGCAGCACAGGGGTGGCTGAAGCTTTCTTT